These T cell receptor beta chains were read from a single sample in a study of response to subunit inactivated influenza vaccine. TCRdb ran MiXCR on the RT-PCR reads and lists one entry per CDR3 protein. The table includes 710,000 or so distinct CDR3 sequences, around a sixth detected once. The sample consisted of PBMCs from blood, taken 11 to 12 days after vaccination. These receptors all come from a man aged 45-60 years who received an inactivated influenza vaccine. The CDR3 runs from the conserved cysteine through the conserved F or W. D genes are given only for firm matches. Clone size appears in some rows only: once, few, many, or a class for an expanded clone.

CDR3 DNA,CDR3 protein,clone size,V gene,J gene,D gene
TGCAGCGCTCGACTAGGGACAAGTGCTGAGCAGTTCTTC,CSARLGTSAEQFF,.,TRBV29-1,TRBJ2-1,.
TGCGCCAGCAGCCAAGATGCCCTGACTAGCGGATATCACAATGAGCAGTTCTTC,CASSQDALTSGYHNEQFF,few,TRBV4-3,TRBJ2-1,TRBD2
TGCAGCGTTGTCGGTCAGGGGGTGCGTGGCTACACCTTC,CSVVGQGVRGYTF,.,TRBV29-1,TRBJ1-2,TRBD1
TGCAGTGCAGGGACCTTTACTAGCACAGATACGCAGTATTTT,CSAGTFTSTDTQYF,.,TRBV20-1,TRBJ2-3,.
TGCGCCAGCAGCCAAGTTGGGACAGTAAATTCACCCCTCCACTTT,CASSQVGTVNSPLHF,few,TRBV4-3,TRBJ1-6,TRBD1
TGTGCCACCAGCAGAGGAGTCCGGGACAGCGAGGGGTGGAAACTGTTTTTT,CATSRGVRDSEGWKLFF,few,TRBV15,TRBJ1-4,TRBD1
TGTGCCAGCAGCTTAAGGTCTTTGAACACCGGGGAGCTGTTTTTT,CASSLRSLNTGELFF,many,TRBV7-2,TRBJ2-2,.
TGTGCCAGCAGCTTAGTGCGGGGAGCTGCGAATGAGCAGTTCTTC,CASSLVRGAANEQFF,.,TRBV7-9,TRBJ2-1,.
TGTGCCAGCAGTTTAGACCAGACCACCTACGAGCAGTACTTC,CASSLDQTTYEQYF,.,TRBV12-3/TRBV12-4,TRBJ2-7,.
TGCGCCAGCAGCTCCGGCCCGCGCGGGGGGCGCACAGATACGCAGTATTTT,CASSSGPRGGRTDTQYF,many,TRBV5-1,TRBJ2-3,TRBD2
TGTGCCAGCAGCTTAGATTTCCCAGGGTCGGGAGAGACCCAGTACTTC,CASSLDFPGSGETQYF,few,TRBV11-2,TRBJ2-5,.